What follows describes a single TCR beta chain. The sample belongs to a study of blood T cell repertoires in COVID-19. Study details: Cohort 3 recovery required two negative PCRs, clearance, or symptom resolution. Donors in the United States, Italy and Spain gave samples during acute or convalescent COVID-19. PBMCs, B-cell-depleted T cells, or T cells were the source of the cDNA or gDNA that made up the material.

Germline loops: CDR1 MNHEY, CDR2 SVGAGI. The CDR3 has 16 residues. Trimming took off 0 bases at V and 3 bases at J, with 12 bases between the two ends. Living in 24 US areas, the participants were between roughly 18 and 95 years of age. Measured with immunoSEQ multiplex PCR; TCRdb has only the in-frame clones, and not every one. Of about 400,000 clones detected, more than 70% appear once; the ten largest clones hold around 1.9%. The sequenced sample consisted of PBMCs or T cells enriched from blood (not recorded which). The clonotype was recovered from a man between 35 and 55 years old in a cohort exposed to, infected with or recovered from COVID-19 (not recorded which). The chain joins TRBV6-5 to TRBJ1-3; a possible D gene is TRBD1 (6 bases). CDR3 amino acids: CASSYSAAQGGNTIYF. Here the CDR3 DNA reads TGTGCCAGCAGTTACTCTGCAGCACAGGGTGGAAACACCATATATTTT.